This T cell receptor beta chain was sequenced for a study of CD8 T cells in ankylosing spondylitis. Study observations and caveats: What seemed typical of ankylosing spondylitis blood was a TCR beta motif built from eight highly homologous variants.

TCRdb called the 5' RACE reads again in MiXCR, with one record for every CDR3 protein. The sample contains a few hundred thousand distinct CDR3 sequences, 20% of which appear only once. The CDR3 sequence is 16 residues long. CDR1 and CDR2 from the germline V gene are MGHRA and YSYEKL. Trimming took off 4 bases at V and 0 bases at J, with 12 bases between the two ends. This clonotype turned up a few times. Its antigen remains unidentified. This sequence was found in a male donor with ankylosing spondylitis or in good health (not recorded which). The sequenced sample was blood, either unsorted or a sorted T cell fraction (not recorded which). The chain carries TRBV4-1 and TRBJ2-2; maybe TRBD2 (7 bases). The CDR3 protein is CASSREGHSNTGELFF. DNA for the CDR3: TGCGCCAGCAGCCGGGAGGGACACTCGAACACCGGGGAGCTGTTTTTT.